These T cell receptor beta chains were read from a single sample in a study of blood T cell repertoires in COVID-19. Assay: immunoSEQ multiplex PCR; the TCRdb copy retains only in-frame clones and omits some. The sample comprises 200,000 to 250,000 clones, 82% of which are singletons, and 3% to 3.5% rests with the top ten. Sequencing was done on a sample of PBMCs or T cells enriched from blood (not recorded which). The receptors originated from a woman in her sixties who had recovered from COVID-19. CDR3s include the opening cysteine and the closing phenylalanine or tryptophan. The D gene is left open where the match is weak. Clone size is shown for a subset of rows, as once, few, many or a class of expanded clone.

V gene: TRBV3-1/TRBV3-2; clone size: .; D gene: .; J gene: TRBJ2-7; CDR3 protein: CASSQDLALSYEQYF; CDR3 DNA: TGTGCCAGCAGCCAAGATTTGGCCCTCTCCTACGAGCAGTACTTC
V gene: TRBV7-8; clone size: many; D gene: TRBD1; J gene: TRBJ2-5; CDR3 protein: CASSSGTGRETQYF; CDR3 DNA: TGTGCCAGCAGCTCCGGGACAGGGCGGGAGACCCAGTACTTC
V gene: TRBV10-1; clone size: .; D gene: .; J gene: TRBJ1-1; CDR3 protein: CASRAGGLRTEAFF; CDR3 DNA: TGCGCCAGCAGAGCTGGTGGACTGCGCACTGAAGCTTTCTTT
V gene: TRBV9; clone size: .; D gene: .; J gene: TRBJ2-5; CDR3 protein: CASSVAAGFPQETQYF; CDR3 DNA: TGTGCCAGCAGCGTAGCCGCGGGCTTTCCCCAAGAGACCCAGTACTTC
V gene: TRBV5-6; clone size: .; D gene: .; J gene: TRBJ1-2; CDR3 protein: CASSSKQGRYGYTF; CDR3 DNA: TGTGCCAGCAGCTCGAAACAGGGTAGGTATGGCTACACCTTC
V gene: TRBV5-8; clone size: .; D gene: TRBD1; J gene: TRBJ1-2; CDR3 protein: CASSGDSNYGYTF; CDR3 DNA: TGTGCCAGCAGCGGGGACAGTAACTATGGCTACACCTTC
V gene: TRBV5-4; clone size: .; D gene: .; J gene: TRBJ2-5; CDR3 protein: CASSLEGVETQYF; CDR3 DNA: TGTGCCAGCAGCTTGGAGGGGGTAGAGACCCAGTACTTC
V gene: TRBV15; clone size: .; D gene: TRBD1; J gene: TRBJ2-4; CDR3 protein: CATTLETVGTGARLAKNIQYF; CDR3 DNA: TGTGCCACCACCCTGGAGACGGTTGGGACAGGGGCGCGACTGGCCAAAAACATTCAGTACTTC
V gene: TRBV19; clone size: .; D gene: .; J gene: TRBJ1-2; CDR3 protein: CASRGQGLYGYTF; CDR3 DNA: TGTGCCAGTAGAGGTCAGGGCCTCTATGGCTACACCTTC
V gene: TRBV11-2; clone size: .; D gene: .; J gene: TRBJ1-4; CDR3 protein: CASSLSGQHNEKLFF; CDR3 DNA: TGTGCCAGCAGCCTATCTGGACAGCATAATGAAAAACTGTTTTTT
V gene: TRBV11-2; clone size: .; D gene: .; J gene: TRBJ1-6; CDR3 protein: CASSLVGRNSPLHF; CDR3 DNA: TGTGCCAGCAGCTTAGTCGGCAGGAATTCACCCCTCCACTTT
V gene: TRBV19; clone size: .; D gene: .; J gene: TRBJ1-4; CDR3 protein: CASSIDLWSGKLFF; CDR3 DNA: TGTGCCAGTAGTATAGATCTATGGTCGGGAAAACTGTTTTTT
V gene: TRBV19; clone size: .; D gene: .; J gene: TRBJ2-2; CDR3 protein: CASSSNLQYTGELFF; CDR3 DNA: TGTGCCAGTAGTAGCAACCTTCAGTACACCGGGGAGCTGTTTTTT
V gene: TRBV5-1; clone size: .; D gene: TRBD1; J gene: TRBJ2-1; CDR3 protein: CASSVISGQGDNEQFF; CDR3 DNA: TGCGCCAGCAGTGTTATATCGGGACAGGGGGACAATGAGCAGTTCTTC
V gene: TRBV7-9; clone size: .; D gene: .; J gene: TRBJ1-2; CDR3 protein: CASAWAGSHYGYTF; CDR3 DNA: TGTGCCAGCGCCTGGGCAGGAAGTCACTATGGCTACACCTTC
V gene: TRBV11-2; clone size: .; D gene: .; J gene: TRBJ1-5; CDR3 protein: CASSQASGDNQPQHF; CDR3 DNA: TGTGCCAGCAGCCAAGCCTCAGGCGACAATCAGCCCCAGCATTTT
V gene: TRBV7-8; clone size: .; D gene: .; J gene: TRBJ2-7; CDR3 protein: CASSLQISSYEQYF; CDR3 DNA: TGTGCCAGCAGCCTTCAGATCAGCTCCTACGAGCAGTACTTC
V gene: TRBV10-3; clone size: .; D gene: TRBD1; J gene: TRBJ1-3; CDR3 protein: CAISPTGGIGNTIYF; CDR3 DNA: TGTGCCATCAGTCCGACAGGGGGCATTGGAAACACCATATATTTT
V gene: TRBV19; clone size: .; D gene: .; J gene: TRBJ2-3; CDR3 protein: CASSNGANYDTQYF; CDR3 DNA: TGTGCCAGTAGTAATGGGGCAAATTACGATACGCAGTATTTT
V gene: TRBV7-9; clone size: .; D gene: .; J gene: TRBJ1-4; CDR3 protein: CASSFGGALEKLFF; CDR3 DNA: TGTGCCAGCAGCTTTGGGGGGGCTCTGGAAAAACTGTTTTTT
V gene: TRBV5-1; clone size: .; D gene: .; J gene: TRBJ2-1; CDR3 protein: CASSLGDSKRGQFF; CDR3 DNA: TGCGCCAGCAGCTTAGGAGACTCAAAAAGGGGGCAGTTCTTC
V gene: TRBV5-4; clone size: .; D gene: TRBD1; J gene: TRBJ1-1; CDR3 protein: CASSSRGQGDTEAFF; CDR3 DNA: TGTGCCAGCAGCTCAAGGGGACAGGGGGACACTGAAGCTTTCTTT